This T cell receptor (beta chain) was obtained from a study of regulatory T cells in long-lasting Graves disease. HTBI primers from iRepertoire and Arm-PCR of CDR3 regions yielded the TCR beta libraries. Using its own MiXCR run on the multiplex PCR reads, TCRdb lists one record per CDR3 protein. The sample yields around 400,000 distinct CDR3 sequences, approximately 15% seen once. This CDR3 has 14 residues. Germline V lookup: CDR1 DFQATT, CDR2 SNEGSKA (reference sequence). With V trimmed by 3 bases and J by 0 bases, 1 base remained unmatched. Of note for this clonotype: The antigen remains unidentified.

The time point is: newly diagnosed GD, antithyroid drugs for less than 3 months. Making the TCR library involved RNA that had been extracted from PBMCs. The study, taken as a whole, reports: Small sample size may have lowered accuracy. Patients with persistent disease showed a bias toward TRBV28, TRBJ1-2 and TRBJ2-5.

The same data also contributed to another study, on T cells in Graves' hyperthyroidism and ophthalmopathy. That work contributes: Also found in blood were most expanded thyroid clonotypes above 0.001.

The chain joins TRBV20-1 to TRBJ2-1, with 8 bases lining up with TRBD1. The material sequenced was peripheral blood mononuclear cells (PBMCs), taken at new diagnosis, from a patient treated with antithyroid drugs. This TCR derives from a woman aged 40 to 50 with Graves disease. In DNA, the CDR3 is TGCAGTGCTAGGACAGGGGCCTCCTACAATGAGCAGTTCTTC. As protein: CSARTGASYNEQFF.